Shown below are 18 T cell receptor beta chains from a single sample sequenced in a study of blood T cell repertoires in COVID-19. Sequencing used immunoSEQ multiplex PCR; TCRdb keeps in-frame clones, though not all of them. The data contain around 220,000 clones, roughly 88% of them singletons. The material sequenced was peripheral blood. The receptors were gathered from a man between 18 and 29 years old with active or convalescent COVID-19.

This clone was picked up one time. This CDR3 is CATRQGGVGQPQHF. The CDR3 DNA reads TGTGCCACTAGACAGGGGGGTGTAGGGCAGCCCCAGCATTTT. The chain has TRBV19 and TRBJ1-5; 9 positions match TRBD1. The CDR3 consists of 14 residues. Germline V gene data show CDR1 as LNHDA and CDR2 as SQIVND (reference sequence). V shed 10 bases, J shed 7 bases, and the junction held 11 bases outside the gene matches.

The chain is built from TRBV4-2 and TRBJ2-1; 9 bases agree with TRBD2. The V gene's germline CDR1 is LGHNA and CDR2 YNFKEQ. J gave up 7 bases and V 1 base, and 14 bases lay outside the gene matches. The CDR3 covers 18 residues. The DNA for the CDR3 is TGTGCCAGCAGCCAAGGGGGTGGTAGCGGGAGTTTAGGGAATGAGCAGTTCTTC. This codes for CASSQGGGSGSLGNEQFF.

Only one count was recorded for this clone. The gene calls are TRBV7-7 and TRBJ2-3; 15 bases match TRBD2. The J segment lost 7 bases and the V segment lost 4 bases, leaving 3 bases of the junction unmatched. There are 15 residues in the CDR3. The germline V gene encodes CDR1 SSHAT and CDR2 FNYEAQ (reference sequence). In nucleotides, the CDR3 is TGTGCCAGCAGCTCCGGACTAGCGGGAGGGAATACGCAGTATTTT. As protein: CASSSGLAGGNTQYF.

The chain couples TRBV6-5 to TRBJ2-7, with D maybe TRBD1 (6 bases). This CDR3 is built from 16 residues. Trimming pared 0 bases from V and 2 bases from J, leaving 14 bases between. In germline, CDR1 is MNHEY, CDR2 SVGAGI. Here the CDR3 reads CASSYSAGVRPYEQYF. The CDR3 bases are TGTGCCAGCAGTTACTCGGCAGGGGTCCGCCCCTACGAGCAGTACTTC.

The chain joins TRBV27 to TRBJ2-7, with 9 bases fitting TRBD2. The CDR3 is made up of 15 amino acids. After removal of 9 bases from V and 2 bases from J, the junction contained 11 bases not matched to a gene. Germline V gives CDR1 MNHEY, CDR2 SMNVEV (reference sequence). The CDR3 here is CASRPGLAGTYEQYF. CDR3 coding DNA: TGTGCCAGTAGGCCGGGACTAGCAGGAACCTACGAGCAGTACTTC.

The chain employs TRBV18 and TRBJ2-7; 9 nucleotides match TRBD1. This CDR3 has 14 amino acids. The germline gives CDR1 KGHSH, CDR2 LQKENI. V gave up 6 bases and J gave up 2 bases; unmatched junction bases: 5. The CDR3 coding sequence is TGTGCCAGCTCGAAGGGACAGGGAACCTACGAGCAGTACTTC. This encodes CASSKGQGTYEQYF.

The chain links TRBV15 to TRBJ1-5; D is uncertain. The germline CDR1 and CDR2 sequences are LNHNV and YYDKDF (reference sequence). This CDR3 contains 12 residues. Trimming took 2 bases from V and 5 from J, leaving 4 bases between them. CDR3 nucleotide sequence: TGTGCCACCAGCAGATATGATCAGCCCCAGCATTTT. Protein: CATSRYDQPQHF.

In its sample, this clone was seen once. The CDR3 is CATSRGGAREKLFF. DNA for the CDR3: TGTGCCACCTCCCGGGGGGGGGCTCGGGAAAAACTGTTTTTT. This sequence joins TRBV6-5 and TRBJ1-4, with D possibly TRBD1 on 6 matching bases. The CDR3 sequence is 14 residues long. Trimming left V 10 bases short and J 8 bases short, with 20 bases between. The V gene's germline CDR1 is MNHEY and CDR2 SVGAGI.

This chain joins TRBV28 and TRBJ2-7; no clear D gene. The CDR3 sequence is 14 residues long. The ends were cut back, 6 bases at V and 2 bases at J, with 14 bases in the middle. CDR1 and CDR2 (germline): MDHEN, SYDVKM. CDR3 protein: CASSRGGGAYEQYF. In DNA, the CDR3 is TGTGCCAGCAGCCGAGGCGGCGGCGCCTACGAGCAGTACTTC.

The rearrangement uses TRBV4-2 and TRBJ2-1, with 9 bases matching TRBD1. The CDR3 consists of 15 residues. V dropped 1 base and J dropped 7; count of bases not matched to a gene: 5. Germline V CDR1 and CDR2: LGHNA, YNFKEQ. CDR3 region: CASSQVGTGMNEQFF. Here the CDR3 DNA reads TGTGCCAGCAGCCAAGTGGGGACAGGGATGAATGAGCAGTTCTTC.

This chain connects TRBV18 to TRBJ2-7; D unresolved. This CDR3 has 14 amino acids. V lost 4 bases to trimming and J lost 3 bases, with 13 bases between them. Germline V gene lookup returns CDR1 KGHSH and CDR2 LQKENI. CDR3 region: CASSQDSPVYEQYF. The CDR3 DNA reads TGTGCCAGCTCACAAGACTCCCCAGTCTACGAGCAGTACTTC. Full variable domain (outside the CDR3, taken from reference TRBV18 and TRBJ2-7): NAGVMQNPRHLVRRRGQEARLRCSPMKGHSHVYWYRQLPEEGLKFMVYLQKENIIDESGMPKERFSAEFPKEGPSILRIQQVVRGDSAAYFCASSQDSPVYEQYFGPGTRLTVT.

The rearrangement uses TRBV4-1 and TRBJ2-3; D call uncertain. Trimming removed 5 bases from V and 4 bases from J, with 10 bases in between. The CDR3 runs to 13 residues. Germline V gene data show CDR1 as MGHRA and CDR2 as YSYEKL. The CDR3 sequence: CASSTRDSDTQYF. The CDR3 coding sequence is TGCGCCAGCAGCACTCGCGACTCAGATACGCAGTATTTT.

The chain employs TRBV5-4 and TRBJ2-1; 10 nucleotides agree with TRBD2. The CDR3 extends over 16 amino acids. Germline lookup yields CDR1 SGHNT and CDR2 YYREEE (reference sequence). V was pared by 0 bases and J by 9 bases, with 9 bases of the junction left unmatched. CDR3 nucleotide sequence: TGTGCCAGCAGCTTGGTTCTAGCGGGAGTCCTCAGTGAGCAGTTCTTC. This gives the protein CASSLVLAGVLSEQFF.

V is TRBV21-1 and J is TRBJ2-5; no check of the table's D call, TRBD2, against the DNA was made. TRBV21-1 is an annotated pseudogene. This CDR3 contains 14 residues. The CDR3 reads CATHSGSLQETQYF. CDR3 nucleotide sequence: TGTGCCACCCATAGCGGGAGCCTACAAGAGACCCAGTACTTC.

V gene TRBV19 combines with J gene TRBJ1-5, with a weak D call TRBD1 (6 bases). From germline, CDR1 is LNHDA and CDR2 SQIVND (reference sequence). This CDR3 region has 13 residues. V was clipped by 7 bases and J by 2 bases, with 9 bases between them. The CDR3 region is CASKGVGNQPQHF. For the CDR3, the DNA is TGTGCCAGTAAGGGGGTAGGCAATCAGCCCCAGCATTTT.

CDR3 nucleotides: TGTGCCAGCAGCTTGGCGGGGAGGGGATCCTACGAGCAGTACTTC. This sequence encodes CASSLAGRGSYEQYF. The chain couples TRBV5-4 to TRBJ2-7; TRBD2 matches 7 bases. From germline, CDR1 is SGHNT and CDR2 YYREEE (reference sequence). Trimming at V came to 0 bases and at J to 1 base, leaving 4 bases not matched to a gene. The CDR3 covers 15 residues.

The CDR3 DNA reads TGTGCCAGCAGTGAGATGGGGGGGAGCTACACCTTC. This encodes CASSEMGGSYTF. The chain uses TRBV2 and TRBJ1-2, with D perhaps matching TRBD1 (5 bases). Trimming cost V 3 bases and J 9 bases, with 11 bases left between them. This CDR3 spans 12 amino acids. CDR1 is SNHLY, CDR2 FYNNEI, per germline. The complete variable domain, with remaining parts taken from reference TRBV2 and TRBJ1-2, reads EPEVTQTPSHQVTQMGQEVILRCVPISNHLYFYWYRQILGQKVEFLVSFYNNEISEKSEIFDDQFSVERPDGSNFTLKIRSTKLEDSAMYFCASSEMGGSYTFGSGTRLTVV.

The gene calls are TRBV19 and TRBJ1-1; 10 bases are shared with TRBD1. CDR1 is LNHDA, CDR2 SQIVND, per germline (reference sequence). V shed 6 bases and J 1 base; nucleotides not matched to a gene: 2. The CDR3 has 14 amino acids. CDR3 sequence reads: CASRGTGANTEAFF. The CDR3 region has the DNA TGTGCCAGTAGGGGGACAGGGGCGAACACTGAAGCTTTCTTT.